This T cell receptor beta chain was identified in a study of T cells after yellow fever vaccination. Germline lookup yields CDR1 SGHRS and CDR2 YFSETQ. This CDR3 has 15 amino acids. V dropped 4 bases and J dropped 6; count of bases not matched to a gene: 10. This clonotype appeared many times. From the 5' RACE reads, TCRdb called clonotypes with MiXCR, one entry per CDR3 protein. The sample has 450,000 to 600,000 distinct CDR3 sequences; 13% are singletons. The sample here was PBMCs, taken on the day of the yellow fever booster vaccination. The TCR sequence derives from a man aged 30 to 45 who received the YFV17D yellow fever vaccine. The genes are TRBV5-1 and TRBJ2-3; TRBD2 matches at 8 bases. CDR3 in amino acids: CASSPRDGGEDTQYF. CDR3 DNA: TGCGCCAGCAGCCCACGGGACGGGGGGGAGGATACGCAGTATTTT. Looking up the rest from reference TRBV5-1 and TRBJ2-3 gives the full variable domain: KAGVTQTPRYLIKTRGQQVTLSCSPISGHRSVSWYQQTPGQGLQFLFEYFSETQRNKGNFPGRFSGRQFSNSRSEMNVSTLELGDSALYLCASSPRDGGEDTQYFGPGTRLTVL.